One sample yielded the 30 T cell receptor beta chains listed below, sequenced in a study of OX40 agonist ivuxolimab in advanced cancers. TCRdb's table, derived via immunoSEQ multiplex PCR, lists solely in-frame clones and lacks some. Of around 60,000 clones listed, around 89% were seen once; the top ten hold 15% to 20%. The specimen comprised CD4+ or CD8+ T cells sorted from blood, sampled in a trial of the OX40 agonist ivuxolimab. The receptors originated from an adult with an advanced solid tumor such as melanoma, head and neck, liver or kidney cancer.

This clone showed up just once. This chain joins TRBV10-2 and TRBJ2-3, with D tentatively TRBD2 (5 bases). Germline values: CDR1 WSHSY, CDR2 SAAADI. The CDR3 length is 15 residues. Trimming shortened V by 3 bases and J by 2 bases, and 12 bases separated the two germline ends. The CDR3 sequence is CASSEVGISTDTQYF. CDR3 nucleotides: TGCGCCAGCAGTGAAGTCGGGATCTCCACAGATACGCAGTATTTT.

The gene calls are TRBV27 and TRBJ2-7; 13 nucleotides line up with TRBD2. The CDR3 length is 16 residues. Germline CDR1 is MNHEY and CDR2 is SMNVEV (reference sequence). V lost 0 bases to trimming and J lost 3 bases; unmatched junction nucleotides: 2. Here the CDR3 DNA reads TGTGCCAGCAGTTTATCGGGACTAGCGGGGCACTACGAGCAGTACTTC. This sequence encodes CASSLSGLAGHYEQYF.

V and J are TRBV4-3 and TRBJ2-7; 7 bases are shared with TRBD2. V gave up 1 base and J gave up 2 bases; unmatched junction bases: 5. Germline CDR1 LGHNA, CDR2 YSLEER. The CDR3 consists of 15 residues. The CDR3 sequence: CASSQGAGDAYEQYF. The CDR3 DNA follows: TGCGCCAGCAGCCAAGGGGCGGGAGATGCCTACGAGCAGTACTTC.

The chain has TRBV6-5 and TRBJ2-7, with D maybe TRBD1 (6 bases). The germline V gene has CDR1 MNHEY and CDR2 SVGAGI. The CDR3 runs 15 residues. V lost 5 bases to trimming and J lost 2 bases, with 16 bases between them. The CDR3 reads CASSITRDKTYEQYF. Here the CDR3 DNA reads TGTGCCAGCAGTATTACCCGGGACAAGACCTACGAGCAGTACTTC.

CDR3 region: CASSLYQREEGTDTQYF. Written as DNA, the CDR3 is TGTGCCAGCAGCTTGTACCAGCGGGAAGAGGGGACAGATACGCAGTATTTT. The V gene is TRBV11-2, the J gene TRBJ2-3; 7 bases line up with TRBD2. Trimming removed 3 bases from V and 3 bases from J; junction bases left unmatched: 12. Germline V lookup: CDR1 SGHAT, CDR2 FQNNGV. This CDR3 region has 17 residues.

The V call is TRBV5-5, the J call TRBJ2-7; tentative D call: TRBD1 (6 bases). This CDR3 comprises 16 residues. CDR1 is SGHKS, CDR2 YYEKEE, per germline (reference sequence). V was trimmed by 3 bases and J by 7 bases, leaving 23 bases between them. The CDR3 sequence: CASSSLGGGAGMEQYF. CDR3 bases: TGTGCCAGCAGCTCCTTAGGTGGGGGCGCAGGGATGGAGCAGTACTTC.

J is TRBJ1-1 and V is TRBV27; 7 positions match TRBD1. Germline V gene lookup returns CDR1 MNHEY and CDR2 SMNVEV (reference sequence). The CDR3 extends over 15 amino acids. After removal of 5 bases from V and 1 base from J, the junction contained 7 bases not matched to a gene. In nucleotides, the CDR3 is TGTGCCAGCAGTGAAGCCGGGACAGAGAACACTGAAGCTTTCTTT. Protein sequence: CASSEAGTENTEAFF.

The V and J genes are TRBV28 and TRBJ2-5; D is possibly TRBD2 (7 bases). The J call may be mistaken, given a closer DNA end match to TRBJ2-7. The CDR3 runs to 13 residues. Germline V gene lookup returns CDR1 MDHEN and CDR2 SYDVKM. The CDR3 protein is CASIGGGPLEQYF. CDR3 coding DNA: TGTGCCAGCATAGGGGGAGGGCCCCTCGAGCAGTACTTC.

The rearrangement links TRBV27 to TRBJ2-1; 12 bases map to TRBD2. The junction had 3 bases not matched to a gene; V was cut back by 8 bases and J by 7 bases. From germline, CDR1 is MNHEY and CDR2 SMNVEV (reference sequence). The CDR3 runs 13 residues. CDR3 DNA: TGTGCCAGCTCTAGCGGGAGGGTAAATGAGCAGTTCTTC. Translated: CASSSGRVNEQFF.

The chain combines TRBV2 with TRBJ2-1; TRBD2 is a possible D gene (5 bases). CDR1 and CDR2 (germline): SNHLY, FYNNEI. This CDR3 has 16 residues. Trimming removed 1 base at V and 0 bases at J, with 10 bases between. CDR3 DNA: TGTGCCAGCAGTGAAGTAAGCGGAACCTCCTACAATGAGCAGTTCTTC. It is translated as CASSEVSGTSYNEQFF.

This sequence joins TRBV15 and TRBJ2-5; 8 positions match TRBD2. Germline V lookup: CDR1 LNHNV, CDR2 YYDKDF (reference sequence). Losses at the gene ends were 3 bases for V and 5 bases for J; bases not matched to a gene: 17. This CDR3 comprises 18 residues. CDR3 residues: CATSSLTDGTRGWETQYF. Written as DNA, the CDR3 is TGTGCCACCAGCAGTCTCACTGACGGGACTAGAGGTTGGGAGACCCAGTACTTC.

The rearrangement joins TRBV6-1 to TRBJ2-2, with 9 bases lining up with TRBD1. The V gene end was trimmed by 3 bases and the J gene end by 6 bases; junction bases not matched to a gene: 11. Germline values: CDR1 MNHNS, CDR2 SASEGT. The CDR3 is 17 residues long. The CDR3 protein is CASSEGGQGRFAGELFF. The CDR3 DNA follows: TGTGCCAGCAGTGAGGGCGGACAGGGGAGGTTTGCCGGGGAGCTGTTTTTT.

The chain combines TRBV6-5 with TRBJ2-7; 7 bases are shared with TRBD1. The CDR3 contains 13 residues. The V segment lost 6 bases and the J segment 3 bases; nucleotides outside the gene matches: 5. The V gene's germline CDR1 is MNHEY and CDR2 SVGAGI. The CDR3 region is CASSPDRVYEQYF. CDR3 sequence (DNA): TGTGCCAGCAGCCCCGACAGGGTCTACGAGCAGTACTTC.

CDR3: CASSLRGGVGTYEQYF. The CDR3 nucleotides are TGTGCCAGCAGCTTAAGGGGCGGGGTAGGAACCTACGAGCAGTACTTC. V and J are TRBV13 and TRBJ2-7; a weak D match, TRBD2 (6 bases). Deletions cut 2 bases from V and 2 bases from J, with 16 bases between. The CDR3 runs 16 residues. Germline loops: CDR1 PRHDT, CDR2 FYEKMQ (reference sequence).

The chain couples TRBV19 to TRBJ2-7, with TRBD2 identical over 8 bases. The CDR3 is 15 residues long. Germline-derived CDR1 and CDR2 are LNHDA and SQIVND (reference sequence). V was pared by 5 bases and J by 6 bases, with 12 bases of the junction left unmatched. DNA for the CDR3: TGTGCCAGTAGTGTCAGGACTAGCCCGACCGGCGAGCAGTACTTC. The encoded protein is CASSVRTSPTGEQYF. The variable domain in full, completed from reference TRBV19 and TRBJ2-7, reads DGGITQSPKYLFRKEGQNVTLSCEQNLNHDAMYWYRQDPGQGLRLIYYSQIVNDFQKGDIAEGYSVSREKKESFPLTVTSAQKNPTAFYLCASSVRTSPTGEQYFGPGTRLTVT.

The chain couples TRBV13 to TRBJ2-1; TRBD2 aligns across 14 bases. The germline V gene encodes CDR1 PRHDT and CDR2 FYEKMQ (reference sequence). The CDR3 length is 19 residues. J gave up 6 bases and V 5 bases, and 15 bases lay outside the gene matches. CDR3 in amino acids: CASSQTQGAGTSGSNEQFF. CDR3 DNA sequence: TGTGCCAGCAGCCAAACTCAAGGCGCCGGGACTAGCGGGAGCAATGAGCAGTTCTTC.

The chain recombines TRBV23-1 with TRBJ1-6; D perhaps matches TRBD1 (5 bases). TRBV23-1 is an open reading frame whose function is uncertain. The V gene lost 3 bases and the J gene lost 0 bases, with 9 bases spanning the gap. This CDR3 has 16 amino acids. The DNA of the CDR3 is TGCGCCAGCAGTCACTACAGGAGCTCCTATAATTCACCCCTCCACTTT. Its translation: CASSHYRSSYNSPLHF.

The gene calls are TRBV27 and TRBJ1-2; TRBD1 is a possible D gene (6 bases). Deletions cut 3 bases from V and 5 bases from J, with 16 bases between. Germline CDR1 reads MNHEY; CDR2 reads SMNVEV (reference sequence). This CDR3 is built from 15 residues. In DNA form, the CDR3 reads TGTGCCAGCAGTTTCAACCTCCCTGGACAGTATGGCTACACCTTC. This codes for CASSFNLPGQYGYTF.

The V call is TRBV11-2, the J call TRBJ2-3, with 7 bases lining up with TRBD2. This CDR3 has 17 amino acids. The V segment lost 5 bases and the J segment 3 bases; nucleotides outside the gene matches: 14. The germline V gene encodes CDR1 SGHAT and CDR2 FQNNGV. CDR3: CASSPRLAGELTDTQYF. CDR3 bases: TGTGCCAGCAGCCCCCGCCTTGCGGGAGAGTTGACAGATACGCAGTATTTT.

The sample holds one count of this clone. The rearrangement links TRBV19 to TRBJ2-3; D gene ambiguous. CDR1 is LNHDA and CDR2 is SQIVND in the germline V gene (reference sequence). Trimming left V 8 bases short and J 0 bases short, with 15 bases between. The CDR3 spans 15 residues. DNA for the CDR3: TGTGCCAGTTCCAAGTCTGGGTACAGCACAGATACGCAGTATTTT. This codes for CASSKSGYSTDTQYF.

This chain links TRBV6-4 with TRBJ2-3; 11 positions agree with TRBD2. The length of the CDR3 is 14 residues. Germline loops: CDR1 MRHNA, CDR2 SNTAGT. V dropped 5 bases and J dropped 4; count of bases not matched to a gene: 2. Here the CDR3 reads CASSLAGGADTQYF. In nucleotides, the CDR3 is TGTGCCAGCAGTCTAGCGGGAGGAGCAGATACGCAGTATTTT.

The chain recombines TRBV5-1 with TRBJ1-5; D is undetermined. This CDR3 contains 13 residues. V was trimmed by 4 bases and J by 1 base, leaving 6 bases between them. CDR1 and CDR2 (germline): SGHRS, YFSETQ. The CDR3 DNA sequence: TGCGCCAGCAGCGAAAGGAGCAATCAGCCCCAGCATTTT. As protein: CASSERSNQPQHF.

V is TRBV7-9 and J is TRBJ2-2; 10 bases match TRBD2. After removal of 5 bases from V and 5 bases from J, the junction contained 11 bases not matched to a gene. CDR1 SEHNR and CDR2 FQNEAQ come from the germline V gene (reference sequence). This CDR3 has 17 amino acids. CDR3 bases: TGTGCCAGCAGCCCCCGGGCTAGCGGGAGTCAAACCGGGGAGCTGTTTTTT. Protein product: CASSPRASGSQTGELFF.

The genes are TRBV4-2 and TRBJ1-3, with D unresolved. The germline V and J ends were trimmed by 0 bases and 4 bases, with 10 bases remaining between them. This CDR3 has 15 residues. CDR1 and CDR2 from the germline V gene are LGHNA and YNFKEQ. The CDR3 DNA sequence: TGTGCCAGCAGCCAAGAGGGCAGGTACGGAAACACCATATATTTT. Its protein product is CASSQEGRYGNTIYF.

The CDR3 nucleotides read TGTGCCAGCAGCTTGGAGGAAGGGCGTCGACTGTTTTTT. It yields the protein CASSLEEGRRLFF. The J gene is TRBJ1-4, the V gene TRBV5-6; unclear D gene. Germline CDR1 reads SGHDT; CDR2 reads YYEEEE. Trimming took 0 bases from V and 13 from J, leaving 13 bases between them. The CDR3 is 13 amino acids.

The chain combines TRBV11-2 with TRBJ2-1; the match to TRBD1 covers 8 bases. Germline CDR1 SGHAT, CDR2 FQNNGV. This CDR3 is built from 16 residues. V gave up 3 bases and J gave up 6 bases; unmatched junction bases: 10. For the CDR3, the DNA is TGTGCCAGCAGCTTTTATTCGGGACAGGAATCCAATGAGCAGTTCTTC. Translated: CASSFYSGQESNEQFF.

The rearrangement joins TRBV7-2 to TRBJ1-5; D unresolved. Germline V gives CDR1 SGHTA, CDR2 FQGNSA. Deletions cut 3 bases from V and 0 bases from J, with 9 bases between. There are 15 residues in the CDR3. Written as DNA, the CDR3 is TGTGCCAGCAGCTTTTCTGATTTTAGCAATCAGCCCCAGCATTTT. Its translation is CASSFSDFSNQPQHF.

The rearrangement links TRBV28 to TRBJ2-2; 7 positions match TRBD2. This CDR3 is built from 15 residues. Germline-derived CDR1 and CDR2 are MDHEN and SYDVKM. V lost 3 bases, J lost 3 bases, and 4 bases stayed unmatched. CDR3 residues: CASSLGGQDTGELFF. CDR3 in DNA: TGTGCCAGCAGTTTGGGAGGGCAGGACACCGGGGAGCTGTTTTTT.

The chain has TRBV27 and TRBJ2-3; 10 positions match TRBD2. Germline V gene lookup returns CDR1 MNHEY and CDR2 SMNVEV (reference sequence). CDR3 length equals 16 residues. The J segment lost 1 base and the V segment lost 2 bases, leaving 3 bases of the junction unmatched. CDR3 sequence reads: CASSLEAGGRTDTQYF. CDR3 sequence (DNA): TGTGCCAGCAGTTTAGAAGCGGGAGGGCGCACAGATACGCAGTATTTT.

The J gene is TRBJ2-3, the V gene TRBV7-9; D is undetermined. There are 17 residues in the CDR3. Per germline, CDR1 SEHNR and CDR2 FQNEAQ (reference sequence). The ends were cut back, 1 base at V and 5 bases at J, with 19 bases in the middle. CDR3 sequence (DNA): TGTGCCAGCAGCTTAGTCTCCGTACCTCTACTCGGAGATACGCAGTATTTT. It translates to CASSLVSVPLLGDTQYF.